This T cell receptor (beta chain) was retrieved from a study of blood T cell repertoires in COVID-19. V lost 0 bases and J 5 bases, leaving 19 bases between the germline ends. In germline, CDR1 is MRHNA, CDR2 SNTAGT. This CDR3 contains 17 residues. Libraries were prepared by immunoSEQ multiplex PCR; TCRdb keeps only in-frame clonotypes and omits some of them. The sample shows 150,000 or so clones, less than 85% of them seen only once. The specimen was peripheral blood. The receptor was derived from a human donor with acute or convalescent COVID-19. The donor label of this sample is uncertain. The chain is built from TRBV6-4 and TRBJ1-2; D is perhaps TRBD1 (5 bases). The CDR3 bases are TGTGCCAGCAGTGACTCATCCCTGGGAAGGGACTATTATGGCTACACCTTC. As protein: CASSDSSLGRDYYGYTF.